Listed below are T cell receptor beta chains from one sample, sequenced in a study of tissue T cells after allogeneic stem cell transplantation. The protocol was immunoSEQ multiplex PCR, while the TCRdb copy is restricted to in-frame clones and leaves out a portion. The sample consists of several thousand clones, roughly 71% of them appearing once. The sample consisted of tissue from the stomach, taken at autopsy. The receptors originated from a woman aged 18 to 55 with breast cancer. The CDR3 runs from the conserved cysteine through the conserved F or W. A D gene is named only where the DNA matches it firmly. A clone size is listed for some rows: how often the clone was seen (once, few, many), or a class if it is expanded.

D gene	V gene	clone size	J gene	CDR3 protein	CDR3 DNA
.	TRBV11-2	.	TRBJ2-7	CASSPLLGGRLSEQYF	TGTGCCAGCAGCCCCCTTTTAGGGGGGCGCCTTTCCGAGCAGTACTTC
.	TRBV10-3	.	TRBJ2-7	CAISESLAAYEQYF	TGTGCCATCAGTGAGTCGTTAGCGGCCTACGAGCAGTACTTC
.	TRBV6-5	.	TRBJ1-2	CASTSRGRNYGYTF	TGTGCCTCTACAAGTCGGGGGCGGAACTATGGCTACACCTTC
.	TRBV24-1	.	TRBJ2-7	CATSDPSTGRGSEQYF	TGTGCCACCAGTGATCCCTCGACAGGGAGGGGGTCCGAGCAGTACTTC
TRBD1	TRBV9	.	TRBJ2-7	CASSAVEGAGMGEQYF	TGTGCCAGCAGCGCCGTCGAGGGGGCTGGGATGGGCGAGCAGTACTTC
.	TRBV4-2	.	TRBJ2-5	CASSQDYASRETQYF	TGTGCCAGCAGCCAAGATTACGCCAGTAGAGAGACCCAGTACTTC
.	TRBV7-2	.	TRBJ2-7	CASSLRAGQAYEQYF	TGTGCCAGCAGCTTACGCGCGGGTCAGGCCTACGAGCAGTACTTC
TRBD1	TRBV5-5	few	TRBJ1-6	CASSLVPGGIGNSPLHF	TGTGCCAGCAGCTTGGTCCCAGGGGGCATAGGTAATTCACCCCTCCACTTT
TRBD2	TRBV6-2/TRBV6-3	.	TRBJ2-5	CASSYVPRGGRETQYF	TGTGCCAGCAGTTATGTGCCTCGGGGGGGACGAGAGACCCAGTACTTC
.	TRBV7-2	.	TRBJ2-3	CASSPVSTDTQYF	TGTGCCAGCAGCCCAGTTAGCACAGATACGCAGTATTTT
TRBD2	TRBV6-2/TRBV6-3	.	TRBJ2-7	CASSLTSGPPYEQYF	TGTGCCAGCAGCCTCACTAGCGGACCCCCCTACGAGCAGTACTTC
.	TRBV24-1	few	TRBJ2-3	CATSDPRGAPHPDTQYF	TGTGCCACCAGTGACCCTCGAGGTGCCCCCCACCCGGATACGCAGTATTTT
.	TRBV27	.	TRBJ2-2	CASSFSVGQNTGELFF	TGTGCCAGCAGTTTTTCCGTCGGGCAGAACACCGGGGAGCTGTTTTTT
TRBD2	TRBV30	once	TRBJ2-3	CAWSVRLAGSTDTQYF	TGTGCCTGGAGTGTACGCCTAGCGGGTAGCACAGATACGCAGTATTTT
TRBD1	TRBV2	.	TRBJ1-2	CASSLQGAWSYGYTF	TGTGCCAGCAGCCTACAGGGGGCGTGGAGCTATGGCTACACCTTC
.	TRBV11-1	medium-sized	TRBJ2-3	CASSPPGATDTQYF	TGTGCCAGCAGCCCCCCAGGGGCCACAGATACGCAGTATTTT
TRBD1	TRBV6-2/TRBV6-3	.	TRBJ1-2	CASTPWQGQGGYTF	TGTGCCAGCACCCCCTGGCAGGGCCAGGGGGGGTACACCTTC
TRBD2	TRBV6-2/TRBV6-3	.	TRBJ2-1	CASSNGGEGPYNEQFF	TGTGCCAGCAGTAACGGTGGGGAGGGCCCCTACAATGAGCAGTTCTTC
.	TRBV6-2/TRBV6-3	few	TRBJ2-7	CASSPYGDSYEQYF	TGTGCCAGCAGTCCCTACGGGGACTCCTACGAGCAGTACTTC
.	TRBV6-5	medium-sized	TRBJ1-5	CASTNDRNQPQHF	TGTGCCAGCACCAACGACAGGAATCAGCCCCAGCATTTT
TRBD2	TRBV4-3	.	TRBJ2-1	CASSQDPLGGGVDNEQFF	TGCGCCAGCAGCCAAGATCCCCTGGGCGGGGGAGTTGACAATGAGCAGTTCTTC
.	TRBV19	large	TRBJ1-1	CASSMGGRATEAFF	TGTGCCAGTAGTATGGGGGGGAGGGCCACTGAAGCTTTCTTT
.	TRBV2	few	TRBJ2-7	CASSEDPGLFNSFSYEQYF	TGTGCCAGCAGTGAAGATCCGGGGCTTTTCAACAGCTTCTCCTACGAGCAGTACTTC
.	TRBV6-5	.	TRBJ2-2	CASMARSNTGELFF	TGTGCCAGCATGGCCAGGTCGAACACCGGGGAGCTGTTTTTT
TRBD1	TRBV19	.	TRBJ2-7	CASSIGKGQGPNYEQYF	TGTGCCAGTAGTATTGGGAAGGGACAGGGGCCTAACTACGAGCAGTACTTC
.	TRBV6-5	once	TRBJ1-2	CASSSRWDADYGYTF	TGTGCCAGCAGTTCCAGATGGGACGCAGACTATGGCTACACCTTC
.	TRBV18	.	TRBJ2-1	CASSPPLNEQFF	TGTGCCAGCTCACCACCCCTCAATGAGCAGTTCTTC
.	TRBV28	few	TRBJ1-5	CASSLPGQPQHF	TGTGCCAGCAGTCTACCGGGGCAGCCCCAGCATTTT
.	TRBV5-3	.	TRBJ2-5	CARSLYSATEETQYF	TGTGCCAGAAGCTTGTATTCGGCTACTGAGGAGACCCAGTACTTC
.	TRBV2	.	TRBJ2-1	CASSAEGNNEQFF	TGTGCCAGCAGTGCTGAGGGGAACAATGAGCAGTTCTTC
.	TRBV7-9	medium-sized	TRBJ1-1	CASSLAPSLVAEAFF	TGTGCCAGCAGCTTAGCGCCCTCTTTGGTTGCTGAAGCTTTCTTT
.	TRBV5-8	few	TRBJ2-7	CASSLEGYF	TGTGCCAGCAGCTTGGAGGGGTACTTC
.	TRBV7-9	few	TRBJ2-5	CASSPGTEETQYF	TGTGCCAGCAGCCCCGGGACGGAGGAGACCCAGTACTTC
TRBD1	TRBV9	few	TRBJ1-6	CASSVETGVGNSPLHF	TGTGCCAGCAGCGTAGAGACAGGGGTGGGAAATTCACCCCTCCACTTT
TRBD2	TRBV19	once	TRBJ2-1	CASSTLSGGYNEQFF	TGTGCCAGTAGTACCCTAAGCGGGGGCTACAATGAGCAGTTCTTC
.	TRBV24-1	.	TRBJ2-5	CATSDSRQEQETQYF	TGTGCCACCAGTGATTCCCGACAGGAACAAGAGACCCAGTACTTC
.	TRBV7-2	.	TRBJ2-1	CASSLAGGDEQFF	TGTGCCAGCAGCTTAGCGGGGGGCGATGAGCAGTTCTTC
.	TRBV5-1	.	TRBJ2-3	CASSFSAVTDTQYF	TGCGCCAGCAGCTTTTCAGCGGTCACAGATACGCAGTATTTT
.	TRBV18	.	TRBJ1-6	CASSPADRSSPLHF	TGTGCCAGCTCACCAGCGGACAGAAGTTCACCCCTCCACTTT
.	TRBV19	.	TRBJ2-3	CASRERSTDTQYF	TGTGCCAGTCGGGAGCGGAGCACAGATACGCAGTATTTT
.	TRBV5-6	few	TRBJ2-1	CASSLGPGYNEQFF	TGTGCCAGCAGCTTGGGCCCAGGTTACAATGAGCAGTTCTTC
.	TRBV6-1	.	TRBJ2-3	CASSENRAQGTDTQYF	TGTGCCAGCAGTGAAAACAGGGCGCAGGGCACAGATACGCAGTATTTT
TRBD2	TRBV7-6	.	TRBJ2-1	CASSLSWAGGSNEQFF	TGTGCCAGCAGCTTATCTTGGGCGGGAGGGTCCAATGAGCAGTTCTTC
.	TRBV30	.	TRBJ2-1	CAWRTSSNEQFF	TGTGCCTGGAGAACTTCATCCAATGAGCAGTTCTTC
.	TRBV9	medium-sized	TRBJ2-5	CASSLGPSPQYF	TGTGCCAGCAGCTTGGGACCGTCACCCCAGTACTTC
.	TRBV11-1	.	TRBJ2-1	CASSALQGSYNEQFF	TGTGCCAGCAGTGCATTACAGGGCTCCTACAATGAGCAGTTCTTC
.	TRBV7-8	few	TRBJ2-5	CASSLRRRETQYF	TGTGCCAGCAGCTTAAGGCGAAGAGAGACCCAGTACTTC
.	TRBV7-3	.	TRBJ2-4	CADGEIAKNIQYF	TGTGCAGACGGGGAGATAGCCAAAAACATTCAGTACTTC
.	TRBV12-3/TRBV12-4	few	TRBJ2-7	CATAVGEAYEQYF	TGTGCCACCGCGGTAGGCGAGGCCTACGAGCAGTACTTC
.	TRBV5-5	.	TRBJ2-1	CASSLDPPGKQFF	TGTGCCAGCAGCTTGGACCCCCCGGGGAAGCAGTTCTTC